Sequencing of this T cell receptor beta chain was carried out in a study of cytomegalovirus exposure and HLA in healthy donors. Whole-study findings and limits: When presence/absence was analysed, sequencing depth was taken to be roughly uniform across donors. The number of N-insertions in an Asian-associated ancestry cluster was reportedly below the roughly 670-donor mean in a later analysis. HLA alleles were associated with some 17,000 TCR beta sequences in a later analysis at 0.05 false discovery rate.

This clone was observed a single time. Its cognate antigen is unknown. Primers for the PCR totalled 60 Vbeta and 13 Jbeta. TCRdb keeps only in-frame clones here, not all; method: immunoSEQ multiplex PCR. This sample yields roughly 100,000 clones, of which 65% to 80% are seen a single time; 10% belongs to the top ten. The sequencing sample was made of PBMCs. This clonotype originated in a young woman in good health and CMV-seropositive.

The CDR3 DNA reads TGTGCCATCCAAACTAGTACCCAACGGAACACCGGGGAGCTGTTTTTT. Encoded protein: CAIQTSTQRNTGELFF. This sequence joins TRBV10-3 and TRBJ2-2; possible D gene TRBD2, 5 bases. CDR3 length: 16 residues. V was shortened by 8 bases and J by 1 base, with 17 bases between the two germline ends. Looked up from germline, CDR1 is ENHRY and CDR2 is SYGVKD.